The rows below give T cell receptor beta chains drawn from one sample of a study of cytomegalovirus exposure and HLA in healthy donors. Only in-frame clones appear in the TCRdb table, and some are missing; sequencing was by immunoSEQ multiplex PCR. Counted here are around 170,000 clones, approximately 84% occurring once; the ten biggest clones make up 3.8%. Sample: PBMCs. These receptors were taken from a man between 50 and 59 years old in good health and CMV-seronegative. Both conserved end residues are part of each CDR3. A D gene is named only where the DNA matches it firmly. Expanded clones get a size class; other rows say once, few or many, or leave the size out.

D gene,clone size,V gene,J gene,CDR3 DNA,CDR3 protein
.,.,TRBV18,TRBJ2-3,TGTGCCAGCTCATCTAGCCTCACAGATACGCAGTATTTT,CASSSSLTDTQYF
TRBD1,.,TRBV5-1,TRBJ1-5,TGCGCCAGCAGCCTTATGACAGGGACGGGTCAGCCCCAGCATTTT,CASSLMTGTGQPQHF
.,.,TRBV18,TRBJ2-7,TGTGCCAGCTCACCAGGGGGGTCCTACAAGCAGTACTTC,CASSPGGSYKQYF
.,.,TRBV30,TRBJ2-1,TGTGCCTGGAGCACGGGGGGCGTCCAATCTGAGCAGTTCTTC,CAWSTGGVQSEQFF
.,.,TRBV13,TRBJ2-5,TGTGCCAGCAGACATAGGGGGGGGGCTGGAGAGACCCAGTACTTC,CASRHRGGAGETQYF
.,.,TRBV4-1,TRBJ1-5,TGCGCCAGCAGCCATACTAGTAGCAATCAGCCCCAGCATTTT,CASSHTSSNQPQHF
.,.,TRBV5-5,TRBJ2-7,TGTGCCAGCAGCTCTGGAATACAGGTCGACGAGCAGTACTTC,CASSSGIQVDEQYF
.,.,TRBV5-5,TRBJ1-4,TGTGCCAGCAGCTTGTTTGGGTCCGGGGAAAAACTGTTTTTT,CASSLFGSGEKLFF
TRBD1,.,TRBV9,TRBJ1-4,TGTGCCAGCAGCGTAGCCCCGGGACAGAATGAAAAACTGTTTTTT,CASSVAPGQNEKLFF
.,.,TRBV6-5,TRBJ1-2,TGTGCCAGCAGTTCATCGGACAGCTATGGCTACACCTTC,CASSSSDSYGYTF
TRBD1,.,TRBV2,TRBJ2-7,TGTGCCAGCAGTTCACAGGGGTCGGGCGAGCAGTACTTC,CASSSQGSGEQYF
.,.,TRBV7-8,TRBJ1-4,TGTGCCAGCAGCTTAGTGGGGGGGGGTTTGAATGAAAAACTGTTTTTT,CASSLVGGGLNEKLFF
.,.,TRBV6-1,TRBJ2-6,TGTGCCAGCAGTGAAGACAGGCTAAGCTCTGGGGCCAACGTCCTGACTTTC,CASSEDRLSSGANVLTF
.,.,TRBV5-1,TRBJ2-3,TGCGCCAGCAGCATTGGGCAGGTTAAAGATACGCAGTATTTT,CASSIGQVKDTQYF
.,.,TRBV19,TRBJ1-3,TGTGCCAGTAGTACAGGGGTCCTCTCTGGAAACACCATATATTTT,CASSTGVLSGNTIYF
.,.,TRBV6-5,TRBJ1-4,TGTGCCAGCAGTACGGGTCCCAGGGTAGGGGAAAAACTGTTTTTT,CASSTGPRVGEKLFF
.,.,TRBV19,TRBJ2-6,TGTGCCACTCGAGTAACCAACTCTGGGGCCAACGTCCTGACTTTC,CATRVTNSGANVLTF
TRBD1,.,TRBV7-9,TRBJ1-4,TGTGCCAGCAGCCTTAGTCCGGACAGGGGAAAACTGTTTTTT,CASSLSPDRGKLFF
TRBD2,.,TRBV5-1,TRBJ2-3,TGCGCCAGCAGCTGGACGGGCGGGGGGGTTTCAGATACGCAGTATTTT,CASSWTGGGVSDTQYF
.,.,TRBV19,TRBJ1-1,TGTGCCAGTAGTATAGGGAAGGGGCAGAACACTGAAGCTTTCTTT,CASSIGKGQNTEAFF
TRBD1,.,TRBV5-1,TRBJ2-3,TGCGCCAGCAGCTGGGACAGGGGAACAGATACGCAGTATTTT,CASSWDRGTDTQYF
.,.,TRBV18,TRBJ1-1,TGTGCCAGCTCACCAATCCAGGGTTCAGAGGCTTTCTTT,CASSPIQGSEAFF
.,.,TRBV4-1,TRBJ1-4,TGCGCCAGCAGCCAAACGGACTTAGCACGTGAAAAACTGTTTTTT,CASSQTDLAREKLFF
.,.,TRBV6-5,TRBJ2-3,TGTGCTGCTGCGGGACCTAGCACAGATACGCAGTATTTT,CAAAGPSTDTQYF
TRBD1,.,TRBV18,TRBJ2-7,TGTGCCAGCTCTCGCGGACAGGGGACATCGTACGAGCAGTACTTC,CASSRGQGTSYEQYF
TRBD2,once,TRBV5-1,TRBJ2-2,TGCGCCAGCAGTTCTGAGAGGCGTAGCGGGGGGACGTTGTCCGGGGAGCTGTTTTTT,CASSSERRSGGTLSGELFF
TRBD1,.,TRBV30,TRBJ1-3,TGTGCCTGGGGTACGAAATCGACAGGGCTCTCTGGAAACACCATATATTTT,CAWGTKSTGLSGNTIYF
.,.,TRBV7-9,TRBJ1-6,TGTGCCAGCGGGGAGACCGGCTATAATTCACCCCTCCACTTT,CASGETGYNSPLHF
.,.,TRBV7-6,TRBJ1-5,TGTGCCAGCAGCCTTGGGGGGGTTCAGCCCCAGCATTTT,CASSLGGVQPQHF
.,.,TRBV4-3,TRBJ1-2,TGCGCCAGCAGCCAAGTGGTAGGACAGCCAAACTATGGCTACACCTTC,CASSQVVGQPNYGYTF
TRBD2,.,TRBV6-1,TRBJ2-3,TGTGCCATCCGTGGGACTAGCGGCACAGATACGCAGTATTTT,CAIRGTSGTDTQYF
.,few,TRBV7-7,TRBJ2-5,TGTGCCAGCAGCTTTACAGGGACAGAGACCCAGTACTTC,CASSFTGTETQYF
.,.,TRBV5-1,TRBJ2-2,TGCGCCAGCAAGCCCAGCGACGGGGGGAACACCGGGGAGCTGTTTTTT,CASKPSDGGNTGELFF
TRBD1,.,TRBV18,TRBJ2-1,TGTGCCAGCTCACCTAACAGGGGAATCCGCAATGAGCAGTTCTTC,CASSPNRGIRNEQFF
.,.,TRBV6-5,TRBJ1-1,TGTGCCAGCAGCCTTCAGGGAGGCACTGAAGCTTTCTTT,CASSLQGGTEAFF
.,few,TRBV15,TRBJ1-2,TGTGCCACCAGCAGAGGAGGCGTGTCCCATGGCTACACCTTC,CATSRGGVSHGYTF
.,few,TRBV11-2,TRBJ2-7,TGTGCCAGCAGCTTAGGTCGGACAGTGGTTAACGAGCAGTACTTC,CASSLGRTVVNEQYF
.,.,TRBV11-3,TRBJ2-2,TGTGCCAGCAGCCCGGGAGATCCGGGTGTTACCGGGGAGCTGTTTTTT,CASSPGDPGVTGELFF
.,.,TRBV6-1,TRBJ2-5,TGTGCCAGCAGCTCCGGAGAGACCCAGTACTTC,CASSSGETQYF
.,once,TRBV6-6,TRBJ2-2,TGTGCCAGCAGAACGGCGAACACCGGGGAGCTGTTTTTT,CASRTANTGELFF
.,.,TRBV5-4,TRBJ1-2,TGTGCCAGCAGCTGGAAGGGCGGGGGATACACCTTC,CASSWKGGGYTF
.,.,TRBV15,TRBJ1-5,TGTGCCACCAGCAGAGATGCAGGGGCGGGTAGTCAGCCCCAGCATTTT,CATSRDAGAGSQPQHF
TRBD1,.,TRBV15,TRBJ1-6,TGTGCCACCAGCCGCGGAGTCCTAGAGACAGGGCGCGCTGTGGAGAATTCACCCCTCCACTTT,CATSRGVLETGRAVENSPLHF
.,.,TRBV11-2,TRBJ2-1,TGTGCCAGCAGCCCACCCGGGGGGCAGAATAATGAGCAGTTCTTC,CASSPPGGQNNEQFF
TRBD1,.,TRBV7-3,TRBJ1-1,TGTGCCAGCAGCCCCGACAGGGATTATACTGAAGCTTTCTTT,CASSPDRDYTEAFF
TRBD1,.,TRBV5-1,TRBJ1-1,TGCGCCAGCAGCGGTCTGACCAGAGGGACAGGCGAAGCTTTCTTT,CASSGLTRGTGEAFF
TRBD1,.,TRBV7-8,TRBJ1-6,TGCGCCAGCAGCTCTACAGGGGCGGGTTCACCCCTCCACTTT,CASSSTGAGSPLHF
TRBD1,.,TRBV19,TRBJ1-1,TGTGCCAGTAGGGACCGACAGGGCATGAACACTGAAGCTTTCTTT,CASRDRQGMNTEAFF
TRBD1,few,TRBV10-3,TRBJ1-6,TGTGCCATCAGTGAGTGGGGACAGGTAAATTCACCCCTCCACTTT,CAISEWGQVNSPLHF
.,.,TRBV4-1,TRBJ2-7,TGCGCCAGCAGCCTTACGGCCAGGGAGGTTTACGAGCAGTACTTC,CASSLTAREVYEQYF
.,.,TRBV18,TRBJ2-2,TGTGCCAGCTCACAACTGGACTCCCACACCGGGGAGCTGTTTTTT,CASSQLDSHTGELFF
TRBD1,.,TRBV30,TRBJ1-3,TGTGCCTGCCTAGGGGGCGTTGGAAACACCATATATTTT,CACLGGVGNTIYF
TRBD2,few,TRBV7-8,TRBJ2-6,TGTGCCAGCAGCTCCACTCGGAATCTAGCGGGGGTTTTCTCTGGGGCCAACGTCCTGACTTTC,CASSSTRNLAGVFSGANVLTF
TRBD1,.,TRBV7-9,TRBJ1-1,TGTGCCAGCAGCGACAGGGGGCCTCCAGCTTTCTTT,CASSDRGPPAFF